This T cell receptor (beta chain) was profiled in a study of blood T cell repertoires in COVID-19. Whole-study context: PBMCs, B-cell-depleted T cells, or T cells were the source of the cDNA or gDNA that made up the material.

Profiling relied on immunoSEQ multiplex PCR, and the TCRdb table lists in-frame clones only, not all of them. The data hold under 95,000 clones, with 85% to 95% observed a single time. V lost 4 bases to trimming and J lost 4 bases; unmatched junction nucleotides: 8. Per germline, CDR1 SGHRS and CDR2 YFSETQ. The CDR3 has 16 residues. The sequenced material came from peripheral blood. The rearrangement uses TRBV5-1 and TRBJ2-3; 11 bases line up with TRBD1. The TCR originated in a woman aged 50 to 65 in a cohort sampled during active COVID-19. DNA for the CDR3: TGCGCCAGCAGCCCACGGACAGGGGGCCTTGCAGATACGCAGTATTTT. Protein product: CASSPRTGGLADTQYF.